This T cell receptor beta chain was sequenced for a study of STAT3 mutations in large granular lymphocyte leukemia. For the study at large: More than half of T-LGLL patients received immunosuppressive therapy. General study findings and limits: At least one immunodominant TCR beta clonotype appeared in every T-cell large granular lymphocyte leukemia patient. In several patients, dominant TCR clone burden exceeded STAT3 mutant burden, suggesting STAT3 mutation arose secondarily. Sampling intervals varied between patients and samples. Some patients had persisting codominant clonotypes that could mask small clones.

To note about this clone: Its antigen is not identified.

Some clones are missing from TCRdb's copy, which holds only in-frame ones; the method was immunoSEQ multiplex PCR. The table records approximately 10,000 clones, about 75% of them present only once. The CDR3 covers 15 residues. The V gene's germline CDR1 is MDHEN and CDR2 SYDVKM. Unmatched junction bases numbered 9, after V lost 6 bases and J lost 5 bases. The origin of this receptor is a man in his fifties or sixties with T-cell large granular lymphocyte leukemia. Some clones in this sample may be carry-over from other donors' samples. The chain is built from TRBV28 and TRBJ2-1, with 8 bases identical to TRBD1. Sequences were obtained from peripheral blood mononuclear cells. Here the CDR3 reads CASSSTGQAHNEQFF. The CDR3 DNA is TGTGCCAGCAGCTCAACGGGACAGGCTCACAATGAGCAGTTCTTC.